This TCR beta chain was identified during a study of cytomegalovirus exposure and HLA in healthy donors. Comment on this clone: What it binds is unknown.

Notes on the study in general: A later analysis reportedly found that, within productive TCRs, an Asian-associated ancestry cluster had fewer N-insertions than the mean observed across the approximately 700 donors. Testing in vitro showed three CMV-associated chains specific for CMV antigens. Serostatus for CMV was the only available immune exposure information.

It was with 60 Vbeta and 13 Jbeta primers that the PCR ran. Some clones are missing from TCRdb's copy, which holds only in-frame ones; the method was immunoSEQ multiplex PCR. The sample consists of under 150,000 clones, 70% to 80% of them appearing once. The receptor was isolated from a male donor in good health and CMV-seronegative. The source material was PBMCs.

CDR3 residues: CASSSARGESSYNSPLHF. Written as DNA, the CDR3 is TGTGCCAGCAGCTCCGCCCGCGGTGAGAGCTCCTATAATTCACCCCTCCACTTT. The chain is built from TRBV13 and TRBJ1-6, with D hard to call. The CDR3 is 18 amino acids. Trimming removed 4 bases from V and 0 bases from J, with 16 bases in between. Germline V gene data show CDR1 as PRHDT and CDR2 as FYEKMQ (reference sequence).